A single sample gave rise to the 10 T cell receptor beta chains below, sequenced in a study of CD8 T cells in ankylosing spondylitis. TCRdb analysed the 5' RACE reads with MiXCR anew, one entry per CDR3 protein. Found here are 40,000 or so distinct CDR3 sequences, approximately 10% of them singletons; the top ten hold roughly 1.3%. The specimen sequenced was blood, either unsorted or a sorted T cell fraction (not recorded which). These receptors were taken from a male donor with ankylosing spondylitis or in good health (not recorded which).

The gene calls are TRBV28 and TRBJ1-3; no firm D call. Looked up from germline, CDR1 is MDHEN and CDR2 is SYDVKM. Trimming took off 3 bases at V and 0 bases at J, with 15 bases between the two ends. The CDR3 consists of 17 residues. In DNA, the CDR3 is TGTGCCAGCAGTTTGGTCTCGGGGATAGGCTCTGGAAACACCATATATTTT. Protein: CASSLVSGIGSGNTIYF.

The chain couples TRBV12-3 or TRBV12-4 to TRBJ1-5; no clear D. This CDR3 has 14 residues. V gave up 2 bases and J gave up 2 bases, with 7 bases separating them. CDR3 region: CASSLSVGNQPQHF. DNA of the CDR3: TGTGCCAGCAGTTTATCAGTAGGCAATCAGCCCCAGCATTTT.

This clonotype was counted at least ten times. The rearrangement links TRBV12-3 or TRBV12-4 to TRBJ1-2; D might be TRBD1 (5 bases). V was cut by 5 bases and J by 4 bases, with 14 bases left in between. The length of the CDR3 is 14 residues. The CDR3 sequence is CASSRRQMGYGYTF. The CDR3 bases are TGTGCCAGCAGTCGCCGACAGATGGGCTATGGCTACACCTTC.

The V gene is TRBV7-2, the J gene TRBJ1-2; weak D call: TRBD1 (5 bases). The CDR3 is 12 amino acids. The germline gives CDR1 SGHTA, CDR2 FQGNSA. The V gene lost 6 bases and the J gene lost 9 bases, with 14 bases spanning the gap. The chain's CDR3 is CASSQTGASYTF. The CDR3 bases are TGTGCCAGCAGTCAAACCGGGGCCAGCTACACCTTC.

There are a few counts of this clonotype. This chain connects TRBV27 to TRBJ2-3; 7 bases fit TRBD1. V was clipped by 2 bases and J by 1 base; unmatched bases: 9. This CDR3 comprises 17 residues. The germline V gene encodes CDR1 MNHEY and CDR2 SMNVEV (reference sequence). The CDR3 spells CASSLQRQGPRTDTQYF. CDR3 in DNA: TGTGCCAGCAGTTTACAGCGACAGGGTCCTCGCACAGATACGCAGTATTTT.

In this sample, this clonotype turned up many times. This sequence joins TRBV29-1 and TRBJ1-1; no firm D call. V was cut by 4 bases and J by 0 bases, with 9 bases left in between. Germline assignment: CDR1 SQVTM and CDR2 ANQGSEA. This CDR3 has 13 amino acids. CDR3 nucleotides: TGCAGCGTTGCCCCAGGCTTGAACACTGAAGCTTTCTTT. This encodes CSVAPGLNTEAFF.

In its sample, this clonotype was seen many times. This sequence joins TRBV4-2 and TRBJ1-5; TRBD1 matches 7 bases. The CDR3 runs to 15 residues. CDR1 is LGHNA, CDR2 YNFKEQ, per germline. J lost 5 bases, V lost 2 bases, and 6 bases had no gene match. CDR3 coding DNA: TGTGCCAGCAGCCAAACCCAGGGGGTCGATCAGCCCCAGCATTTT. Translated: CASSQTQGVDQPQHF.

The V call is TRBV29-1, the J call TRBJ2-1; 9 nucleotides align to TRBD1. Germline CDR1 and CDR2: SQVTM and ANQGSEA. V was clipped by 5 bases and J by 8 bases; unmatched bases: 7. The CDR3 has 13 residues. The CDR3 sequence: CSVRGQGEDEQFF. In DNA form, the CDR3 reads TGCAGCGTTAGGGGACAGGGTGAGGATGAGCAGTTCTTC.

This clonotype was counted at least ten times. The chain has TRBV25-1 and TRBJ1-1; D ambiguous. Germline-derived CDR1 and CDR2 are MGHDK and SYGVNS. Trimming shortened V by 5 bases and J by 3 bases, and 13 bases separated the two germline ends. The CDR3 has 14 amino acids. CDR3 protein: CASSRETADTEAFF. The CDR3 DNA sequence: TGTGCCAGCAGTAGGGAAACGGCGGACACTGAAGCTTTCTTT. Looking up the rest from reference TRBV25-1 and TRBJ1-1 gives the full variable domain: EADIYQTPRYLVIGTGKKITLECSQTMGHDKMYWYQQDPGMELHLIHYSYGVNSTEKGDLSSESTVSRIRTEHFPLTLESARPSHTSQYLCASSRETADTEAFFGQGTRLTVV.

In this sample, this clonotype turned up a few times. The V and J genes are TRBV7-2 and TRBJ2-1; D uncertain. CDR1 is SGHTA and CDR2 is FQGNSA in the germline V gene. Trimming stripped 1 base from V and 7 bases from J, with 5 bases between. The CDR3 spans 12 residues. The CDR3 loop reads CASSLVTNEQFF. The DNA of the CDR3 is TGTGCCAGCAGCTTAGTTACGAATGAGCAGTTCTTC.